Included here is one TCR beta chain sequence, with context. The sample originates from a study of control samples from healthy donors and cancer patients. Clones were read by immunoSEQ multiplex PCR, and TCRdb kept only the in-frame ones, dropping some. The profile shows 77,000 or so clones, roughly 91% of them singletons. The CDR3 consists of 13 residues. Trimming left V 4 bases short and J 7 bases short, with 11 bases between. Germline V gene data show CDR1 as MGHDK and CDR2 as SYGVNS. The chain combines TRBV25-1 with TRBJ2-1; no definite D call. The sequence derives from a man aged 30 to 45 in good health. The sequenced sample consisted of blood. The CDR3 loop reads CASSAPLRNEQFF. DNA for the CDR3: TGTGCCAGCAGTGCGCCCCTGCGGAATGAGCAGTTCTTC. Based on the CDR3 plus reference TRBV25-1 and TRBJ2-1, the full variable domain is EADIYQTPRYLVIGTGKKITLECSQTMGHDKMYWYQQDPGMELHLIHYSYGVNSTEKGDLSSESTVSRIRTEHFPLTLESARPSHTSQYLCASSAPLRNEQFFGPGTRLTVL.